A single TCR beta chain is shown here with its context. The target antigen is unknown. This specimen comes from a study of T cell clones after liver transplantation. Study-level points and caveats: Graft donor-reactive T cells possibly entered the graft instead of undergoing deletion.

The CDR3 consists of 11 residues. V shed 3 bases and J shed 4 bases, with 2 bases lying between them. From germline, CDR1 is MNHEY and CDR2 SMNVEV (reference sequence). Here immunoSEQ multiplex PCR was the method, and the copy in TCRdb shows in-frame clones only, minus some. The sample has some 80,000 clones, about 85% seen once. The material was CD4+ T cells from blood, obtained roughly 48 months after liver transplant. The chain recombines TRBV27 with TRBJ2-3, with no clear D. This receptor was taken from a human patient who received a liver transplant. Certain T cells may be donor cells from the graft. CDR3 DNA sequence: TGTGCCAGCAGTTTCGCAGATACGCAGTATTTT. The encoded protein is CASSFADTQYF.